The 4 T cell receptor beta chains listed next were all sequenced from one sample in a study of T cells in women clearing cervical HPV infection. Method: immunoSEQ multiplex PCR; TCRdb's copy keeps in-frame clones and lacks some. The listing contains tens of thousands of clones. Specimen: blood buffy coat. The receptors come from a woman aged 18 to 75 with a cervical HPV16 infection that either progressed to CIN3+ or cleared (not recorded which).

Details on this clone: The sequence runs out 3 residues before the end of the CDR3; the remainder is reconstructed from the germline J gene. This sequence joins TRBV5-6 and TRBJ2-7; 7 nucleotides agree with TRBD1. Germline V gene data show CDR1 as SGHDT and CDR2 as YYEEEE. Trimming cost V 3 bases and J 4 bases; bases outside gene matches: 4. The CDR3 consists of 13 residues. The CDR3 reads CASSSRTGYEQYF. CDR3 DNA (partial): TGTGCCAGCAGCTCCCGGACAGGTTACGAG.

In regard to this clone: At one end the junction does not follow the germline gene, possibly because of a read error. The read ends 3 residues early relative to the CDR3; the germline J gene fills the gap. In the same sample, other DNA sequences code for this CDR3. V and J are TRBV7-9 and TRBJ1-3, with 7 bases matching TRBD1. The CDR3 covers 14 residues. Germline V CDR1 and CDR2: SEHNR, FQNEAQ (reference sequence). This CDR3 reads CASSVGQDGNTIYF. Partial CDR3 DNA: TGTGCCAGCAGCGTTGGACAGGACGGAAACACG.

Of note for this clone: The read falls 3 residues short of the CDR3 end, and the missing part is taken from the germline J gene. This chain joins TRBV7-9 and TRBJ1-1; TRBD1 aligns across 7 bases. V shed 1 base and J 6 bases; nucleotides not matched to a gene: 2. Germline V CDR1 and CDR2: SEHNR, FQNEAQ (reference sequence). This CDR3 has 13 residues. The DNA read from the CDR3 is TGTGCCAGCAGCTTAGAGGACAGGTCTGAA. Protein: CASSLEDRSE. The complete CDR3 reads CASSLEDRSEAFF.

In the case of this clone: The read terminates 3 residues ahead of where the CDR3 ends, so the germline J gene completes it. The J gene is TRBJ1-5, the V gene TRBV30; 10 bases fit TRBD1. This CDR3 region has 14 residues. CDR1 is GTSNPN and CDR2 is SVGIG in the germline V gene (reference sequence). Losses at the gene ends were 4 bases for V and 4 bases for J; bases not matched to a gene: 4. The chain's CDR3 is CAWMDRGLNQPQHF. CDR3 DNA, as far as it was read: TGTGCCTGGATGGACAGGGGGTTGAATCAGCCC. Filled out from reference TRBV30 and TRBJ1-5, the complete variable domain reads SQTIHQWPATLVQPVGSPLSLECTVEGTSNPNLYWYRQAAGRGLQLLFYSVGIGQISSEVPQNLSASRPQDRQFILSSKKLLLSDSGFYLCAWMDRGLNQPQHFGDGTRLSIL.